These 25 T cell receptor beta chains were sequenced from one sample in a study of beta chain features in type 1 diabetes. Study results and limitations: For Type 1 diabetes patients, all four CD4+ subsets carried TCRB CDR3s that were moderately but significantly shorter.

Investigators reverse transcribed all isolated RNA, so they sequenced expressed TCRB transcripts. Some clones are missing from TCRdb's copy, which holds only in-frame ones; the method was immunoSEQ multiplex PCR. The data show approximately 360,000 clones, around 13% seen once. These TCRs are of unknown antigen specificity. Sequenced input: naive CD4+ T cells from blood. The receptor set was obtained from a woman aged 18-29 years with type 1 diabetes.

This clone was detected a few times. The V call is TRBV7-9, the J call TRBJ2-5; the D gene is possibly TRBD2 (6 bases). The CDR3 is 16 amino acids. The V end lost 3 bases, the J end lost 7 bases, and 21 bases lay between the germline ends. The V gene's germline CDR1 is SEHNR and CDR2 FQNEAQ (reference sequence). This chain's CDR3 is CASSLYGTSPIGTQYF. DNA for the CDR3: TGTGCCAGCAGCTTGTACGGGACTTCGCCCATAGGGACCCAGTACTTC.

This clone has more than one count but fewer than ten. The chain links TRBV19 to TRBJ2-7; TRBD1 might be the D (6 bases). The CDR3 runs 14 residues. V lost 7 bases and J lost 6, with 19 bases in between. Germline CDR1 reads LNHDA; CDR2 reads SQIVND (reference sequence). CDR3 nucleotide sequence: TGTGCCAGTAAGATCTCCCACAGGGCCCGCGAGCAGTACTTC. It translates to CASKISHRAREQYF.

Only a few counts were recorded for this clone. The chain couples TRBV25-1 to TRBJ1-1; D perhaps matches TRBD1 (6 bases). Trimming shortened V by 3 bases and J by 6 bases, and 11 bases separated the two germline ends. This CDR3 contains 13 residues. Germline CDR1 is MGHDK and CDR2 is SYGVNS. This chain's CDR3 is CASSEGGQAEAFF. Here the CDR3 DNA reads TGTGCCAGCAGTGAGGGGGGGCAGGCTGAAGCTTTCTTT.

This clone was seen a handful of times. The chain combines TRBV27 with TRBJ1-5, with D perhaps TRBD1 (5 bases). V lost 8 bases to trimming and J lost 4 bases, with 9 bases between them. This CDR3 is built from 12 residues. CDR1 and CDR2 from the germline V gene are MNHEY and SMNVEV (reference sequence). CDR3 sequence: CASGAGNQPQHF. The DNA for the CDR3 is TGTGCCAGCGGGGCCGGTAATCAGCCCCAGCATTTT.

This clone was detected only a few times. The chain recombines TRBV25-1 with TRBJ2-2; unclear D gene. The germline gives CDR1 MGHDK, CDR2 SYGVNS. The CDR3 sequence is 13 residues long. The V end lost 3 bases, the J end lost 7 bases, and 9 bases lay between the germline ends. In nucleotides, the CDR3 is TGTGCCAGCAGTGACCACGGGTTCGGGGAGCTGTTTTTT. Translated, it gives CASSDHGFGELFF.

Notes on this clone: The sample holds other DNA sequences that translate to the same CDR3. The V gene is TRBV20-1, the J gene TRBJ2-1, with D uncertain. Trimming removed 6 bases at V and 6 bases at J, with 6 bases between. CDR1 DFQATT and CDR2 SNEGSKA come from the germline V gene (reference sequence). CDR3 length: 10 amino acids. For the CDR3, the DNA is TGCAGTGCACGCAGCAATGAGCAGTTCTTC. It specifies CSARSNEQFF.

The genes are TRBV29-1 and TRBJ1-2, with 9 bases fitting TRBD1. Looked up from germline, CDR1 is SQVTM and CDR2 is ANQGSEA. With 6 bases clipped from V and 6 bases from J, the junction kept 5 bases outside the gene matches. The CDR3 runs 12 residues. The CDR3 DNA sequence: TGCAGCGTGGGACAGGGCCCCGATGGCTACACCTTC. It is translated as CSVGQGPDGYTF.

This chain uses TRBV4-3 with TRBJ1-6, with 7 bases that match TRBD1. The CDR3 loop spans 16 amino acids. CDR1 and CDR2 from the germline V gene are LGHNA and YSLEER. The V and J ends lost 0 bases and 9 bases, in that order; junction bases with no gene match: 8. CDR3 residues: CASSQDQEGARSPLHF. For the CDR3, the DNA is TGCGCCAGCAGCCAAGATCAGGAGGGGGCCCGTTCACCCCTCCACTTT.

CDR3 coding DNA: TGTGCCAGCAGTTCCCAGCGGTACAATGAGCAGTTCTTC. It specifies CASSSQRYNEQFF. J is TRBJ2-1 and V is TRBV6-5, with D perhaps matching TRBD2 (5 bases). V gave up 4 bases and J gave up 4 bases, with 8 bases separating them. The germline V gene has CDR1 MNHEY and CDR2 SVGAGI. The CDR3 is 13 residues long.

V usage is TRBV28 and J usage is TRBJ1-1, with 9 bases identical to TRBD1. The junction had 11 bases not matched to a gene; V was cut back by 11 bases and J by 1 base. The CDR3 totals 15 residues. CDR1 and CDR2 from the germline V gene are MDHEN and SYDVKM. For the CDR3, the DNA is TGTGCCGGTCAGACCCCGGGACAGGGGAACACTGAAGCTTTCTTT. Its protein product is CAGQTPGQGNTEAFF. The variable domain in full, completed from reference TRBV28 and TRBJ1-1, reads DVKVTQSSRYLVKRTGEKVFLECVQDMDHENMFWYRQDPGLGLRLIYFSYDVKMKEKGDIPEGYSVSREKKERFSLILESASTNQTSMYLCAGQTPGQGNTEAFFGQGTRLTVV.

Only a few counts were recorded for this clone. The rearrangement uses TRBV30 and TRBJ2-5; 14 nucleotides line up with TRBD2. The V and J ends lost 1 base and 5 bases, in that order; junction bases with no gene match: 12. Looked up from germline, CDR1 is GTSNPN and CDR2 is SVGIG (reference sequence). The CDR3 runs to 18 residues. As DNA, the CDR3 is TGTGCCTGGAGTGCAGATCCGGGACTAGCGGGAGCTTGGGAGACCCAGTACTTC. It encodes CAWSADPGLAGAWETQYF.

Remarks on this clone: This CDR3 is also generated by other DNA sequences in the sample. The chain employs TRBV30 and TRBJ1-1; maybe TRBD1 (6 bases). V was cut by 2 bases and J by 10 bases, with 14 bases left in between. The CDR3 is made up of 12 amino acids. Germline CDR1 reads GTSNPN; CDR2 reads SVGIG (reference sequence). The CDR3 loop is CAWSTGGASAFF. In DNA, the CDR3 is TGTGCCTGGAGTACCGGGGGGGCGTCAGCTTTCTTT.

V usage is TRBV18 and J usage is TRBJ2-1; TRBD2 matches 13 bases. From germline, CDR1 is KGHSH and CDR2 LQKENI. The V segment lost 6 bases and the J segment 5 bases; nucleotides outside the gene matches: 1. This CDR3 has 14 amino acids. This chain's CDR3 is CASSGTSGDNEQFF. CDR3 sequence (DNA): TGTGCCAGCTCGGGGACTAGCGGGGACAATGAGCAGTTCTTC.

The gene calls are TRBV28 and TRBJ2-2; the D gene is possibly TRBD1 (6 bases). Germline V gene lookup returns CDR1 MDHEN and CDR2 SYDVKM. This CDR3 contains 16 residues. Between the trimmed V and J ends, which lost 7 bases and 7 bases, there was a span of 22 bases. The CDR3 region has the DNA TGTGCCAGCACCTTGGGGGCGCCCGAGGTCATCGGGGAGCTGTTTTTT. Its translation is CASTLGAPEVIGELFF.

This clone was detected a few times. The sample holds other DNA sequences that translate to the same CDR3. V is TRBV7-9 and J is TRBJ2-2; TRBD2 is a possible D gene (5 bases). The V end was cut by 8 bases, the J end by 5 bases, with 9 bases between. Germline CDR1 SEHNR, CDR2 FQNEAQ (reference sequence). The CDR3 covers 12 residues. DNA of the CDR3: TGTGCCAGCGGTCGAGGGACCGGGGAGCTGTTTTTT. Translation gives CASGRGTGELFF.

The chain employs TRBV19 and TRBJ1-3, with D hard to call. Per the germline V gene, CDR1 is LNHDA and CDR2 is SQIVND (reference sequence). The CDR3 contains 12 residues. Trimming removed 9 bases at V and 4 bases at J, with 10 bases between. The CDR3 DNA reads TGTGCCAGCCACGACATCGGAAACACCATATATTTT. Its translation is CASHDIGNTIYF.

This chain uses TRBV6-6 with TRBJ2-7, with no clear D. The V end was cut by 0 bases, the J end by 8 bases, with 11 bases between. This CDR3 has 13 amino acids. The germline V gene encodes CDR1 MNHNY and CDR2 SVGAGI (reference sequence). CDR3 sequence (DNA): TGTGCCAGCAGTTACTCGGCCAGTCAACAGCAGTACTTC. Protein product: CASSYSASQQQYF.

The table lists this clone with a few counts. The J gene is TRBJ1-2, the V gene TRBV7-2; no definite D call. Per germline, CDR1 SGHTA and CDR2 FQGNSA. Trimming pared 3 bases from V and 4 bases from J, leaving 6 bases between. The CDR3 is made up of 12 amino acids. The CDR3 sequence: CASSFHSYGYTF. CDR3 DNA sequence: TGTGCCAGCAGCTTTCACAGCTATGGCTACACCTTC.

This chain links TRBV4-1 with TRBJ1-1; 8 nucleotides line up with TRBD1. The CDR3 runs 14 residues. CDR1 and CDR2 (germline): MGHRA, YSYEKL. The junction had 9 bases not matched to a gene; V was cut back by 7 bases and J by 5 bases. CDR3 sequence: CASTWTGRRTEAFF. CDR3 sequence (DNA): TGCGCCAGCACCTGGACAGGGCGTCGGACTGAAGCTTTCTTT.

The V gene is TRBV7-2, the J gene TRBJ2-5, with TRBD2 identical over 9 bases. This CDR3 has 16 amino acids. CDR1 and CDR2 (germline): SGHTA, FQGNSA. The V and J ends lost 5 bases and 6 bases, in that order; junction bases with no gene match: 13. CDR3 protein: CASSPGGGRASKTQYF. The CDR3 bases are TGTGCCAGCAGCCCCGGGGGCGGGAGGGCCTCAAAGACCCAGTACTTC. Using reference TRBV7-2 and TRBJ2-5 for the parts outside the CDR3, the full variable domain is GAGVSQSPSNKVTEKGKDVELRCDPISGHTALYWYRQSLGQGLEFLIYFQGNSAPDKSGLPSDRFSAERTGGSVSTLTIQRTQQEDSAVYLCASSPGGGRASKTQYFGPGTRLLVL.

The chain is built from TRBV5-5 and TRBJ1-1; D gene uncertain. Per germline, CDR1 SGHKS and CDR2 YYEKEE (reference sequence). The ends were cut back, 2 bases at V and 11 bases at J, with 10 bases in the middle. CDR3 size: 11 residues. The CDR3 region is CASSFGVGAFF. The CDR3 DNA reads TGTGCCAGCAGCTTCGGGGTTGGGGCTTTCTTT.

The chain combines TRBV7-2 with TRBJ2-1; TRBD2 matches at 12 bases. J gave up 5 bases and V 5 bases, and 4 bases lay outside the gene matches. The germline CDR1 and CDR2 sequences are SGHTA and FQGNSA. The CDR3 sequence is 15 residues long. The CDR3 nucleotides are TGTGCCAGCAGCCCGGGACTAGCGGGTCACAATGAGCAGTTCTTC. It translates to CASSPGLAGHNEQFF.

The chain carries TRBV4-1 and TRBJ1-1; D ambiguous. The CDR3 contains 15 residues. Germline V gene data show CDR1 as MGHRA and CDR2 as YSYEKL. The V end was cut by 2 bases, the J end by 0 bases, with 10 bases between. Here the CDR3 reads CASSQLPGVNTEAFF. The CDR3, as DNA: TGCGCCAGCAGCCAATTGCCCGGTGTGAACACTGAAGCTTTCTTT.

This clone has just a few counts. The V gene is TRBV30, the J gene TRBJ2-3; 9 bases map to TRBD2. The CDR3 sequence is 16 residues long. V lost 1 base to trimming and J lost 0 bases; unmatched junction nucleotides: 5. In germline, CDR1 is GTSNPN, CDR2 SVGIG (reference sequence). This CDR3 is CAWSALAGLSTDTQYF. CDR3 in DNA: TGTGCCTGGAGTGCACTAGCGGGTCTTAGCACAGATACGCAGTATTTT.

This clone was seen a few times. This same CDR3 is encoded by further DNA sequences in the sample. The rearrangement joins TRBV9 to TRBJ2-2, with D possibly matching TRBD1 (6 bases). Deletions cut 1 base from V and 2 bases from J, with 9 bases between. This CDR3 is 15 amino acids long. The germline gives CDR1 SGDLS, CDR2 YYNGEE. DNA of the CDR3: TGTGCCAGCAGCGTAAGGGGGACAAACACCGGGGAGCTGTTTTTT. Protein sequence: CASSVRGTNTGELFF.